The 5 T cell receptor beta chains in this list originate from one sample, sequenced in a study of long-term antiretroviral therapy in people with HIV. It was version v3.0 of the immunoSEQ assay that was run at survey level. The table came from immunoSEQ multiplex PCR; TCRdb's copy has only in-frame clones and leaves some out. The table shows 7,500 to 8,500 clones, with 65% to 85% occurring only once. Specimen: unsorted PBMCs, collected 2.5 to 2.7 years before starting antiretroviral therapy. The receptors were sampled from a middle-aged man with HIV.

The chain's CDR3 is CASSQVRQSKYF. The DNA of the CDR3 is TGCGCCAGCAGCCAAGTGCGACAGAGCAAGTACTTC. This sequence joins TRBV4-1 and TRBJ2-7, with a possible D match to TRBD1 (5 bases). The CDR3 loop spans 12 amino acids. The V gene lost 1 base and the J gene lost 11 bases, with 12 bases spanning the gap. CDR1 is MGHRA, CDR2 YSYEKL, per germline.

This clone has just one count. The CDR3 loop reads CASAWEGSEDTQYF. The CDR3 DNA sequence: TGTGCCAGCGCCTGGGAAGGGAGCGAAGATACGCAGTATTTT. V gene TRBV21-1 combines with J gene TRBJ2-3; TRBD2, the table's D call, lacks a check against the DNA. TRBV21-1 is a listed pseudogene. The CDR3 consists of 14 residues.

This chain links TRBV7-2 with TRBJ1-4, with TRBD1 matching 9 bases. V lost 6 bases, J lost 8 bases, and 7 bases stayed unmatched. The CDR3 has 14 amino acids. Per germline, CDR1 SGHTA and CDR2 FQGNSA. CDR3 sequence: CASRRTGAHEKLFF. CDR3 DNA: TGTGCCAGCAGAAGGACAGGGGCACACGAAAAACTGTTTTTT. Supplemented by reference TRBV7-2 and TRBJ1-4, the full variable domain reads GAGVSQSPSNKVTEKGKDVELRCDPISGHTALYWYRQSLGQGLEFLIYFQGNSAPDKSGLPSDRFSAERTGGSVSTLTIQRTQQEDSAVYLCASRRTGAHEKLFFGSGTQLSVL.

The J gene is TRBJ2-1, the V gene TRBV30; possible D gene TRBD1, 5 bases. Germline V gene data show CDR1 as GTSNPN and CDR2 as SVGIG (reference sequence). The CDR3 loop spans 13 amino acids. Deletions cut 0 bases from V and 6 bases from J, with 9 bases between. CDR3 sequence: CAWSVGPFNEQFF. The CDR3 DNA reads as TGTGCCTGGAGTGTGGGGCCATTCAATGAGCAGTTCTTC. Based on the CDR3 plus reference TRBV30 and TRBJ2-1, the full variable domain is SQTIHQWPATLVQPVGSPLSLECTVEGTSNPNLYWYRQAAGRGLQLLFYSVGIGQISSEVPQNLSASRPQDRQFILSSKKLLLSDSGFYLCAWSVGPFNEQFFGPGTRLTVL.

The genes are TRBV4-1 and TRBJ2-7; 9 bases match TRBD2. V lost 2 bases to trimming and J lost 5 bases; unmatched junction nucleotides: 7. Germline CDR1 is MGHRA and CDR2 is YSYEKL. The CDR3 covers 15 residues. In DNA, the CDR3 is TGCGCCAGCAGCCAAACATCTAGCGGGGCAAACGAGCAGTACTTC. It codes for CASSQTSSGANEQYF.